This T cell receptor (beta chain) comes out of a study of control samples from healthy donors and cancer patients. Only in-frame clones appear in the TCRdb table, and some are missing; sequencing was by immunoSEQ multiplex PCR. The repertoire has about 36,000 clones, roughly 92% of them found once; the top ten carry approximately 1.7%. Germline CDR1 MNHEY, CDR2 SMNVEV (reference sequence). CDR3 size: 13 residues. The V gene lost 5 bases and the J gene lost 8 bases, with 13 bases spanning the gap. The chain couples TRBV27 to TRBJ2-1, with D perhaps TRBD1 (6 bases). Sequencing input: PBMCs. This sequence was found in a man aged 40-50 years with colorectal cancer. CDR3 sequence reads: CASSADSLYEQFF. As DNA, the CDR3 is TGTGCCAGCAGTGCGGACAGCCTCTATGAGCAGTTCTTC.